This passage covers 6 T cell receptor beta chains from one sample sequenced in a study of control samples from healthy donors and cancer patients. Assay used: immunoSEQ multiplex PCR; TCRdb lists only in-frame clones, some missing. The sample lists 110,000 to 150,000 clones, roughly 94% occurring once. The sequenced material came from PBMCs. These receptors were obtained from a man in his sixties with colorectal cancer.

Ten or more counts support this clone. The CDR3 DNA is TGTGCCATCAGCCCTCGGGACACCCAATATAGCAATCAGCCCCAGCATTTT. Residues: CAISPRDTQYSNQPQHF. This chain uses TRBV10-3 with TRBJ1-5; possibly TRBD1 for D (6 bases). V lost 6 bases, J lost 0 bases, and 18 bases lay in between. The CDR3 totals 17 residues. Germline V gene sequence: CDR1 ENHRY, CDR2 SYGVKD.

The rearrangement joins TRBV21-1 to TRBJ2-4; the table names TRBD1, a call not compared with the DNA. TRBV21-1 counts as a pseudogene. The CDR3 contains 12 residues. CDR3 amino acids: CASSGQGIMGYF. CDR3 DNA: TGTGCCAGCAGCGGACAGGGTATAATGGGGTACTTC.

V usage is TRBV19 and J usage is TRBJ2-1; 10 bases map to TRBD1. Germline trimming cut 4 bases from V and 7 bases from J; bases unmatched to any gene: 7. Germline V gene data show CDR1 as LNHDA and CDR2 as SQIVND (reference sequence). The CDR3 is 15 amino acids. The CDR3 loop is CASSKDRGNQNEQFF. The CDR3 DNA reads TGTGCCAGTAGTAAGGACAGGGGGAATCAAAATGAGCAGTTCTTC.

The chain has TRBV19 and TRBJ2-1; maybe TRBD1 (5 bases). The germline CDR1 and CDR2 sequences are LNHDA and SQIVND (reference sequence). V gave up 6 bases and J gave up 8 bases, with 17 bases separating them. This CDR3 comprises 14 residues. CDR3 in amino acids: CASRMDLTGDEQFF. CDR3 DNA sequence: TGTGCCAGTAGGATGGACCTTACAGGTGATGAGCAGTTCTTC. Based on the CDR3 plus reference TRBV19 and TRBJ2-1, the full variable domain is DGGITQSPKYLFRKEGQNVTLSCEQNLNHDAMYWYRQDPGQGLRLIYYSQIVNDFQKGDIAEGYSVSREKKESFPLTVTSAQKNPTAFYLCASRMDLTGDEQFFGPGTRLTVL.

The chain combines TRBV6-6 with TRBJ1-1; D is undetermined. Trimming removed 2 bases at V and 7 bases at J, with 8 bases between. The CDR3 has 12 amino acids. The germline CDR1 and CDR2 sequences are MNHNY and SVGAGI (reference sequence). The chain's CDR3 is CASSYGRIEAFF. As DNA, the CDR3 is TGTGCCAGCAGTTACGGGCGGATTGAAGCTTTCTTT.

The genes are TRBV19 and TRBJ2-5; 8 nucleotides align to TRBD1. The V gene end was trimmed by 1 base and the J gene end by 4 bases; junction bases not matched to a gene: 2. Germline V CDR1 and CDR2: LNHDA, SQIVND (reference sequence). The CDR3 covers 14 residues. The CDR3 coding sequence is TGTGCCAGTAGTATAGCAGGGGGCTCAGAGACCCAGTACTTC. As protein: CASSIAGGSETQYF. The full variable domain, with the rest looked up from reference TRBV19 and TRBJ2-5, is DGGITQSPKYLFRKEGQNVTLSCEQNLNHDAMYWYRQDPGQGLRLIYYSQIVNDFQKGDIAEGYSVSREKKESFPLTVTSAQKNPTAFYLCASSIAGGSETQYFGPGTRLLVL.